The clone carrying this T cell receptor (beta chain) was seen only once. V was shortened by 3 bases and J by 2 bases, with 10 bases between the two germline ends. Looked up from germline, CDR1 is ENHRY and CDR2 is SYGVKD. This CDR3 is 14 amino acids long. Cohort allocation depended upon clinical history that participants reported. The data derive from a study of blood T cell repertoires in COVID-19. Method: immunoSEQ multiplex PCR; TCRdb's copy keeps in-frame clones and lacks some. The sample carries around 140,000 clones, approximately 87% recorded once. The sequenced sample consisted of PBMCs or T cells enriched from blood (not recorded which). This receptor was taken from a man aged 45-60 years in a cohort exposed to, infected with or recovered from COVID-19 (not recorded which). The rearrangement joins TRBV10-3 to TRBJ1-1; D unclear. CDR3 in amino acids: CAISDGYGNTEAFF. CDR3 bases: TGTGCCATCAGTGACGGGTACGGCAACACTGAAGCTTTCTTT.